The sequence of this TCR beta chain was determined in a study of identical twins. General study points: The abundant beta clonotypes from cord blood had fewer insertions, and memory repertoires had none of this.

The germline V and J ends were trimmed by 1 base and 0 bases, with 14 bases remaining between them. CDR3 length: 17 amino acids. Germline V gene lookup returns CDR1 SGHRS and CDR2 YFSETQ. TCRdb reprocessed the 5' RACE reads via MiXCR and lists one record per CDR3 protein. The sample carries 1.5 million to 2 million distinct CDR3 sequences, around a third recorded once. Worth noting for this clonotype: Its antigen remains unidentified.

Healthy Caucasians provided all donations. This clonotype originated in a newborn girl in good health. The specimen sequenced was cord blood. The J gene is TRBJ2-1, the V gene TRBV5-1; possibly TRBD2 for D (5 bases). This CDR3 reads CASSLNDYGSSYNEQFF. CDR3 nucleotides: TGCGCCAGCAGCTTGAATGACTATGGGAGCTCCTACAATGAGCAGTTCTTC.